This T cell receptor (beta chain) stems from a study of T cells after posttransplantation cyclophosphamide. Control samples came 1 year after myeloablative marrow transplants with methotrexate plus calcineurin inhibitor. Data came from immunoSEQ multiplex PCR; TCRdb stores just in-frame clones and leaves some out. There are 15,000 to 20,000 clones in the sample; 80% to 90% occur only once, and about 4% lies in the top ten. Concerning this clone itself: Its target is not known.

Losses at the gene ends were 3 bases for V and 0 bases for J; bases not matched to a gene: 10. The CDR3 has 18 residues. Germline V lookup: CDR1 SGHTA, CDR2 FQGNSA. Points from the study as a whole: TRB clonality was highly associated with recipient CMV seropositivity and reactivation. Blood and skin or GI T cell repertoires showed limited TRB overlap.

The material sequenced was PBMCs, taken after an allogeneic stem cell transplant with a calcineurin inhibitor and methotrexate. The chain recombines TRBV7-2 with TRBJ2-2; 7 bases fit TRBD1. This clonotype was sampled from a male patient in his fifties who received an allogeneic stem cell transplant from an unrelated donor, was CMV-positive, and had chronic GVHD only. These T cells may partly come from the graft donor. The CDR3 region is CASSLGNAGTANTGELFF. In DNA form, the CDR3 reads TGTGCCAGCAGCTTGGGGAATGCCGGGACAGCGAACACCGGGGAGCTGTTTTTT.